The rows below give T cell receptor beta chains drawn from one sample of a study of T cell clonotyping in hematopoietic cell transplantation. Only in-frame clones appear in the TCRdb table, and some are missing; sequencing was by immunoSEQ multiplex PCR. The data contain roughly 45,000 clones, approximately 90% of them singletons. Sequencing was performed on peripheral blood mononuclear cells, taken before stem cell transplant. These receptors were obtained from a man aged 60 to 75 with biphenotypic leukemia. Some clones in this sample may be carry-over from other donors' samples. Each CDR3 is given with its conserved first and last residue. Each record gives: CDR3 length, V gene, D gene, CDR3 protein. D genes are given only for firm matches.

12 | TRBV10-3 | . | CAISGAANEQFF
15 | TRBV19 | . | CASSTERDANQPQHF
15 | TRBV7-8 | TRBD2 | CASSLIAGDSYEQYF
15 | TRBV4-2 | . | CASSRDPYSNQPQHF
15 | TRBV10-3 | . | CAISESRSVTGELFF
13 | TRBV28 | . | CASTLGRDTSYTF
14 | TRBV5-1 | . | CASSYSGLADEQYF
14 | TRBV6-5 | TRBD1 | CASREPGQLHGYTF
15 | TRBV27 | . | CASSPGGYPGETQYF
13 | TRBV30 | . | CAWRPSYNSPLHF
15 | TRBV11-1 | . | CASSLQVGNTYEQYF
15 | TRBV5-1 | . | CASSWGGGSQETQYF
17 | TRBV7-9 | . | CASSLGGGEKWGYEQYF
13 | TRBV28 | . | CASSLGTRAEQYF
14 | TRBV5-1 | . | CASSLYTVPDTQYF
14 | TRBV19 | . | CASSTGAASYEQYF
12 | TRBV11-2 | . | CASSLVPREAFF
12 | TRBV7-3 | . | CASSLGRGEQFF
14 | TRBV7-9 | . | CASSANVGGETQYF
15 | TRBV6-5 | . | CASRERDSSYNEQFF
11 | TRBV28 | . | CASSGTRELFF
12 | TRBV30 | . | CAWDRTNTEAFF
19 | TRBV5-6 | TRBD2 | CASRPPGLAGLRSYNEQFF
12 | TRBV28 | . | CASSQGEETQYF
16 | TRBV5-6 | TRBD1 | CASSLVDRDATGELFF
14 | TRBV28 | TRBD1 | CASSFSGGGYEQYF
14 | TRBV28 | . | CASSSAGPTDTQYF
13 | TRBV28 | . | CASRRTFQETQYF
15 | TRBV5-1 | . | CASSLRQDGSGELFF
11 | TRBV2 | . | CASRRSNEQFF
11 | TRBV20-1 | . | CSADQQSGYTF
12 | TRBV4-3 | . | CASSQDRYEQYF
16 | TRBV5-1 | TRBD2 | CASSLVTGGGTDTQYF
13 | TRBV6-4 | . | CASSASGNTEAFF
15 | TRBV7-9 | . | CASSFQRGVTGELFF
11 | TRBV15 | . | CATSRGGEQFF
15 | TRBV5-1 | . | CASSDARRGVGELFF
16 | TRBV18 | . | CASSSLAGTVTYEQYF
13 | TRBV28 | . | CATKGGGGQPQHF
14 | TRBV19 | . | CASTSGGGSYEQYF
15 | TRBV5-1 | . | CASSLASGAREKLFF
11 | TRBV30 | . | CAWSAPGKLFF
13 | TRBV10-3 | TRBD1 | CAISRRTGETQYF
16 | TRBV7-2 | . | CASSSHISSGTGELFF
18 | TRBV4-2 | TRBD1 | CASSQAVRGTGGIETQYF
16 | TRBV4-1 | TRBD2 | CASSQETSGLQETQYF
14 | TRBV5-8 | . | CASSHREPNQPQHF
16 | TRBV9 | . | CASSVGVGRGQETQYF
18 | TRBV4-1 | TRBD2 | CASSQAPTQRESVDEQYF
16 | TRBV10-3 | TRBD1 | CAISEGDTGASYEQYF
14 | TRBV2 | . | CASNLQANGYEQYF
18 | TRBV11-2 | . | CASSLDPRRATNTGELFF
18 | TRBV28 | . | CASSPLDGTPRDPDTQYF
16 | TRBV28 | TRBD2 | CASSIAGASSYNEQFF
16 | TRBV30 | TRBD1 | CAWRGLGQGEITEAFF
14 | TRBV2 | TRBD1 | CASSADRAAYEQYF
16 | TRBV7-2 | . | CASSLSTAMGPYEQYF
14 | TRBV5-6 | . | CASSLVGATYEQYF
15 | TRBV7-2 | TRBD2 | CASSLGPGTSYEQYF
12 | TRBV2 | . | CASSYGDTEQYF